A selection of T cell receptor beta chains follows, all from one sample in a study of blood T cell repertoires in COVID-19. Clones were sequenced by immunoSEQ multiplex PCR, and TCRdb holds only the in-frame ones, with some missing. The sample shows more than 300,000 clones, approximately 91% of them seen only once. Sequencing input: PBMCs or T cells enriched from blood (not recorded which). These receptors were obtained from a woman in her thirties or forties who had been exposed to COVID-19. CDR3s include the opening cysteine and the closing phenylalanine or tryptophan. The D gene is left open where the match is weak. Some rows have no size entry. The others give once, few or many, or a class for an expanded clone.

clone_size,v_call,j_call,d_call,cdr3_nt,cdr3_aa
-,TRBV7-6,TRBJ1-3,-,TGTGCCAGCAGCATATACCGCGGGTCCTCTGGAAACACCATATATTTT,CASSIYRGSSGNTIYF
once,TRBV21-1,TRBJ1-5,-,TGTGCCAGCTATGAAGAGAAGCGCGATCAGCCCCAGCATTTT,CASYEEKRDQPQHF
-,TRBV24-1,TRBJ2-7,-,TGTGCCACCAGGTCCTCACGCCGACAGACCTACGAGCAGTACTTC,CATRSSRRQTYEQYF
-,TRBV6-2/TRBV6-3,TRBJ1-2,-,TGTGCCAGCAGTCAGACAGCAAATAAAGGCTACACCTTC,CASSQTANKGYTF
once,TRBV5-8,TRBJ1-2,TRBD1,TGTGCCAGCAGCGTATCCGGGACAGGGGGCCATGGCTACACCTTC,CASSVSGTGGHGYTF
-,TRBV7-9,TRBJ2-1,TRBD1,TGTGCCAGCAGCCCAGGACAGGGGTCTTGGGATGAGCAGTTCTTC,CASSPGQGSWDEQFF
-,TRBV6-2/TRBV6-3,TRBJ2-7,-,TGTGCCAGCAGTTACTCGTTGGAGACGATAGCCTACGAGCAGTACTTC,CASSYSLETIAYEQYF
-,TRBV7-3,TRBJ2-5,TRBD1,TGTGCCAGCAGCTACGGGACAGAAGAGACCCAGTACTTC,CASSYGTEETQYF
few,TRBV7-2,TRBJ2-2,TRBD1,TGTGCCAGCAGCTCGGGACAGGGGACCGGGGAGCTGTTTTTT,CASSSGQGTGELFF
-,TRBV18,TRBJ2-3,-,TGTGCCAGCTCACCTCCTACAGGGACAGATACGCAGTATTTT,CASSPPTGTDTQYF
-,TRBV11-1,TRBJ2-5,TRBD1,TGTGCCAGCAGCCGACGGGACAGTTATCCCCAAGAGACCCAGTACTTC,CASSRRDSYPQETQYF
-,TRBV5-6,TRBJ2-5,TRBD1,TGTGCCAGCAGCTTGGATACAGGGGACGAGACCCAGTACTTC,CASSLDTGDETQYF
-,TRBV9,TRBJ1-2,-,TGTGCCAGCAGCGTGGCCCCAGGGTCTGGCAACTATGGCTACACCTTC,CASSVAPGSGNYGYTF
-,TRBV10-3,TRBJ2-1,TRBD2,TGTCCCCGGAAGGGCGCACTAGCGGGAGGCAATGAGCAGTTCTTC,CPRKGALAGGNEQFF
-,TRBV19,TRBJ2-7,-,TGTGCCAGTAGTATGAATTCGGGCGAGCAGTACTTC,CASSMNSGEQYF
-,TRBV2,TRBJ1-5,-,TGTGCCAGCAGTGAAGCGGGGGGAAATCAGCCCCAGCATTTT,CASSEAGGNQPQHF
once,TRBV30,TRBJ2-7,TRBD2,TGTGCCTGGAAACCCCGGGAGGCCTACGAGCAGTACTTC,CAWKPREAYEQYF
-,TRBV19,TRBJ2-7,-,TGTGCCAGTAGTATGGCGGCCAGCGCCTACGAGCAGTACTTC,CASSMAASAYEQYF
once,TRBV18,TRBJ2-7,TRBD2,TGTGCCAGCTCACCGCGGGGGGGGTCAGACGAGCAGTACTTC,CASSPRGGSDEQYF
-,TRBV28,TRBJ1-2,TRBD1,TGTGCCAGCAGCTCAATCGGCGAGGGGGCAGGGGGCTACACCTTC,CASSSIGEGAGGYTF
-,TRBV18,TRBJ1-3,TRBD1,TGTGCCAGCTCACCTGGGACAGGGGAGGACACCATATATTTT,CASSPGTGEDTIYF
-,TRBV19,TRBJ2-6,-,TGTGCCAGTAGCAAGAGGACATCGCCGTCTGGGGCCAACGTCCTGACTTTC,CASSKRTSPSGANVLTF
-,TRBV7-2,TRBJ1-3,-,TGTGCCAGCAGCCCAGGGGATGACAGAAACACCATATATTTT,CASSPGDDRNTIYF
-,TRBV2,TRBJ1-3,TRBD1,TGTGCCAGCGCCCGGGACAGCTTAACCGCTGGAAACACCATATATTTT,CASARDSLTAGNTIYF
-,TRBV2,TRBJ2-1,-,TGTGCCAGCAGTGCTTCGGCAGGCAATGAGCAGTTCTTC,CASSASAGNEQFF
-,TRBV6-5,TRBJ1-6,-,TGTGCCTGCGCCCGGGGGAGAGAGTCACCCCTCCACTTT,CACARGRESPLHF
-,TRBV24-1,TRBJ1-2,-,TGTGCCACCAGTATTACCGGGATGGACTATGGCTACACCTTC,CATSITGMDYGYTF
-,TRBV9,TRBJ1-2,TRBD1,TGTGCCAGCTCCCCAGGGGGACTCGGTGGCTACACCTTC,CASSPGGLGGYTF
-,TRBV5-1,TRBJ1-6,-,TGCGCCAGCAGCTTACTAGGCTTCTCACCCCTCCACTTT,CASSLLGFSPLHF
-,TRBV18,TRBJ2-2,TRBD1,TGTGCCAGCTCAGCGCGGGGGACAGGGGCTTCGAACACCGGGGAGCTGTTTTTT,CASSARGTGASNTGELFF
-,TRBV12-3/TRBV12-4,TRBJ1-4,-,TGTGCCAGCAGTCAGACGGGGAATGAAAAACTGTTTTTT,CASSQTGNEKLFF
-,TRBV25-1,TRBJ1-6,-,TGTGCCAGCCGCGGTGGCGGTGAATCCTATAATTCACCCCTCCACTTT,CASRGGGESYNSPLHF
-,TRBV7-2,TRBJ2-1,-,TGTGCCAGCAGCCACCGCCCGGGAGTACAAGGAAATGAGCAGTTCTTC,CASSHRPGVQGNEQFF
-,TRBV3-1/TRBV3-2,TRBJ2-2,-,TGTGCCAGCAGCCCCCCAGAAAAGAGAACGGAGGGCCGGGACGGGGAGCTGTTTTTT,CASSPPEKRTEGRDGELFF
-,TRBV7-9,TRBJ1-2,-,TGTGCCAGCAGCTTGACGGGGTCGAAGGGCTACACCTTC,CASSLTGSKGYTF
-,TRBV5-5,TRBJ1-2,TRBD1,TGTGCCAGCAGCTTCGGGACAGGGCCCCATGGCTACACCTTC,CASSFGTGPHGYTF
once,TRBV10-3,TRBJ1-1,TRBD1,TGTGCCACAAGGACAGGGGGCTTTAAGGACACTGAAGCTTTCTTT,CATRTGGFKDTEAFF